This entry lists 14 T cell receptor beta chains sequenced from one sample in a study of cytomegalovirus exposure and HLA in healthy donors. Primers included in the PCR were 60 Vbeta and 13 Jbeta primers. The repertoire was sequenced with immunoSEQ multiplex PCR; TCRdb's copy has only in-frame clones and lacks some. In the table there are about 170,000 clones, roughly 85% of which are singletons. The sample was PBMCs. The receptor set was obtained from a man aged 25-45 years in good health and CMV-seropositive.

The CDR3 coding sequence is TGCGCCAGCAGCCTCGATACGGTTTACGAGCAGTACTTC. It encodes CASSLDTVYEQYF. The chain links TRBV4-1 to TRBJ2-7; D uncertain. The CDR3 has 13 amino acids. Trimming removed 4 bases from V and 4 bases from J, with 11 bases in between. The V gene's germline CDR1 is MGHRA and CDR2 YSYEKL.

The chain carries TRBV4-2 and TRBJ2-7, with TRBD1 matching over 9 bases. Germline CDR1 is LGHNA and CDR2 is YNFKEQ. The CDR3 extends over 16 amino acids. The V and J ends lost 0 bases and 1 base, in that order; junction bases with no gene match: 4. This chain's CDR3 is CASSQDLGTGSYEQYF. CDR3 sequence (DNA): TGTGCCAGCAGCCAAGATTTAGGGACAGGGTCCTACGAGCAGTACTTC.

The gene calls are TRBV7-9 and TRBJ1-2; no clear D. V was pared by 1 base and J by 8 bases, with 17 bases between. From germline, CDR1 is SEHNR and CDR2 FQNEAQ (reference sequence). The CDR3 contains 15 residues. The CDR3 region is CASSLGGRMAGGYTF. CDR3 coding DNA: TGTGCCAGCAGCTTAGGAGGACGGATGGCGGGCGGCTACACCTTC.

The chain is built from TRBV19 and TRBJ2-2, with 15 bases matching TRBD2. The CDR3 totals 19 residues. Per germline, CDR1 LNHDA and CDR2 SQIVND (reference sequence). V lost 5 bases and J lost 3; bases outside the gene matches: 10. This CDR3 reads CASSPWTSGRAYDTGELFF. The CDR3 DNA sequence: TGTGCCAGTAGTCCGTGGACTAGCGGGAGGGCCTATGACACCGGGGAGCTGTTTTTT.

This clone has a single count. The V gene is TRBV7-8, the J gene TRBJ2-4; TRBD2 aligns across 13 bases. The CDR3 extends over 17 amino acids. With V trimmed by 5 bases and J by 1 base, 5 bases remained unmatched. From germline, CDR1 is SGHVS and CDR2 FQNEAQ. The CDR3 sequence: CASSPGLAGVAKNIQYF. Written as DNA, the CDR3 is TGTGCCAGCAGCCCAGGACTAGCGGGAGTTGCCAAAAACATTCAGTACTTC.

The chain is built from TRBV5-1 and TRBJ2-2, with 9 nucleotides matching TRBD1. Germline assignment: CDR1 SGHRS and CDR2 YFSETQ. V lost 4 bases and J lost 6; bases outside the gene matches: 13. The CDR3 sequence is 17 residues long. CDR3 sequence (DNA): TGCGCCAGCAGCGACGACAGGGGGACTCAATCCCCCGGGGAGCTGTTTTTT. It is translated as CASSDDRGTQSPGELFF.

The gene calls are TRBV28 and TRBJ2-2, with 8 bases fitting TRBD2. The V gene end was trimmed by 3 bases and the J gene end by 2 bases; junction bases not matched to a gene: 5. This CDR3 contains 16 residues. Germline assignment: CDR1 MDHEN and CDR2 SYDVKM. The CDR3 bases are TGTGCCAGCAGTTTGGGTAGCGGGACAAACACCGGGGAGCTGTTTTTT. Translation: CASSLGSGTNTGELFF. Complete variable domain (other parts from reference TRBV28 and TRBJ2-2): DVKVTQSSRYLVKRTGEKVFLECVQDMDHENMFWYRQDPGLGLRLIYFSYDVKMKEKGDIPEGYSVSREKKERFSLILESASTNQTSMYLCASSLGSGTNTGELFFGEGSRLTVL.

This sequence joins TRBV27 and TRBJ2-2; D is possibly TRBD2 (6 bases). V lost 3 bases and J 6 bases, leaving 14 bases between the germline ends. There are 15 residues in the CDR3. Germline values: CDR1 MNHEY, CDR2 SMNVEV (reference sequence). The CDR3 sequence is CASSFGGVRAGELFF. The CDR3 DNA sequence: TGTGCCAGCAGTTTCGGGGGAGTCAGGGCCGGGGAGCTGTTTTTT.

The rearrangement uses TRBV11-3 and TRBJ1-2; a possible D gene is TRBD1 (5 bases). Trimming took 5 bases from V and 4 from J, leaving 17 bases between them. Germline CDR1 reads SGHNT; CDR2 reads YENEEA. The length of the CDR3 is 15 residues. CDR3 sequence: CASSGVKGNVYGYTF. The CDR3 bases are TGTGCCAGCAGCGGGGTAAAGGGGAACGTCTATGGCTACACCTTC.

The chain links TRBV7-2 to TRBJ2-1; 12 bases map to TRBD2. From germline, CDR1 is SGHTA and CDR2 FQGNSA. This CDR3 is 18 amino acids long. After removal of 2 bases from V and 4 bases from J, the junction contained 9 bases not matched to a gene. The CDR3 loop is CASSLPHRGTSGYNEQFF. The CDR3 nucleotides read TGTGCCAGCAGCTTACCGCATCGGGGGACTAGCGGGTACAATGAGCAGTTCTTC.

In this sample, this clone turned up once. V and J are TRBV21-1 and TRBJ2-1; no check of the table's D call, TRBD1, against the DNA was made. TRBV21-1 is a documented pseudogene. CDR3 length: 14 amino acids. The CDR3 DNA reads TGTGCCAGCAGCAAACCAGGACAGGACAATGAGCAGTTCTTC. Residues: CASSKPGQDNEQFF.

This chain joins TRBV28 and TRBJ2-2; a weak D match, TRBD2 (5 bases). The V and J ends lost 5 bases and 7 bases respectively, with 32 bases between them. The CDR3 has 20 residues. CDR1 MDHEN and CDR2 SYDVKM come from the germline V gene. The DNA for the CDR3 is TGTGCCAGCAGTCGATCTCGAGCCTCGGGATGGGTTATGTCGGGCGGGGAGCTGTTTTTT. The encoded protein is CASSRSRASGWVMSGGELFF. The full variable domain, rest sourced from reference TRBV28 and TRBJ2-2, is DVKVTQSSRYLVKRTGEKVFLECVQDMDHENMFWYRQDPGLGLRLIYFSYDVKMKEKGDIPEGYSVSREKKERFSLILESASTNQTSMYLCASSRSRASGWVMSGGELFFGEGSRLTVL.

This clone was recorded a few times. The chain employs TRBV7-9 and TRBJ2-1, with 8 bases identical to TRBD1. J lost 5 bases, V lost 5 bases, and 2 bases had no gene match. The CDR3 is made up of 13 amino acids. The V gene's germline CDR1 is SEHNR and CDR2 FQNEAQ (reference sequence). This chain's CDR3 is CASSKDRDNEQFF. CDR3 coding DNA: TGTGCCAGCAGCAAGGACAGGGACAATGAGCAGTTCTTC.

Here the CDR3 reads CASSQLGGSNTGELFF. As DNA, the CDR3 is TGTGCCAGCAGCCAATTGGGCGGGTCGAACACCGGGGAGCTGTTTTTT. The chain has TRBV7-2 and TRBJ2-2, with D perhaps TRBD2 (5 bases). This CDR3 is 16 amino acids long. Germline V gene lookup returns CDR1 SGHTA and CDR2 FQGNSA. V lost 5 bases and J 0 bases, leaving 13 bases between the germline ends.